These 14 T cell receptor beta chains were sequenced from one sample in a study of regulatory T cells in long-lasting Graves disease. This sample's time point: newly diagnosed GD, antithyroid drugs for less than 3 months. From RNA extracted from PBMCs, the TCR library was made. HTBI primers from iRepertoire and Arm-PCR of CDR3 regions yielded the TCR beta libraries. TCRdb called the multiplex PCR reads again in MiXCR, with one record for every CDR3 protein. This table holds some 410,000 distinct CDR3 sequences, approximately 16% found once. These data also formed part of another study, on T cells in Graves' hyperthyroidism and ophthalmopathy.

The input for sequencing was peripheral blood mononuclear cells (PBMCs), taken at new diagnosis, from a patient treated with antithyroid drugs. These TCRs come from a woman in her thirties with Graves disease.

The V gene is TRBV5-1, the J gene TRBJ2-1; 10 bases match TRBD1. The J segment lost 6 bases and the V segment lost 6 bases, leaving 6 bases of the junction unmatched. This CDR3 is 14 amino acids long. Germline CDR1 and CDR2: SGHRS and YFSETQ. For the CDR3, the DNA is TGCGCCAGCACCGGACAGGGGGTAGGCAATGAGCAGTTCTTC. Its translation: CASTGQGVGNEQFF.

The table lists this clonotype with many counts. The J gene is TRBJ2-5, the V gene TRBV5-1; maybe TRBD1 (5 bases). Germline loops: CDR1 SGHRS, CDR2 YFSETQ. Between the trimmed V and J ends, which lost 1 base and 5 bases, there was a span of 12 bases. The CDR3 is made up of 14 amino acids. The CDR3 here is CASSLYRQMETQYF. The CDR3 nucleotides are TGCGCCAGCAGCTTGTACAGGCAGATGGAGACCCAGTACTTC.

The chain links TRBV7-2 to TRBJ2-3, with TRBD2 matching 13 bases. This CDR3 spans 18 amino acids. Looked up from germline, CDR1 is SGHTA and CDR2 is FQGNSA. Trimming at V came to 1 base and at J to 3 bases, leaving 7 bases not matched to a gene. CDR3 sequence: CASSLDRTSGSPTDTQYF. The DNA of the CDR3 is TGTGCCAGCAGCTTAGACCGGACTAGCGGGAGCCCTACAGATACGCAGTATTTT.

DNA of the CDR3: TGTGCCAGCAGCTTACAGCGGGAGCAGTTCTTC. As protein: CASSLQREQFF. The rearrangement links TRBV7-9 to TRBJ2-1; tentatively, D is TRBD2 (5 bases). The CDR3 is 11 residues long. Germline values: CDR1 SEHNR, CDR2 FQNEAQ (reference sequence). Trimming took off 2 bases at V and 10 bases at J, with 6 bases between the two ends.

V usage is TRBV19 and J usage is TRBJ2-3; tentative D call: TRBD1 (5 bases). Germline assignment: CDR1 LNHDA and CDR2 SQIVND (reference sequence). The CDR3 runs to 18 residues. The CDR3 sequence is CAPRQKAPKKKCTDTQYF. The CDR3, as DNA: TGTGCTCCAAGACAGAAGGCTCCCAAGAAGAAATGCACAGATACGCAGTATTTT.

The chain has TRBV12-3 or TRBV12-4 and TRBJ2-1, with a possible D match to TRBD2 (7 bases). This CDR3 has 11 residues. Trimming removed 10 bases at V and 6 bases at J, with 10 bases between. The CDR3 sequence: CATRGGNEQFF. CDR3 nucleotides: TGTGCCACTAGGGGGGGCAATGAGCAGTTCTTC.

This clonotype was counted a few times. The rearrangement links TRBV20-1 to TRBJ2-3; 12 bases line up with TRBD2. CDR3 length: 15 amino acids. CDR1 is DFQATT, CDR2 SNEGSKA, per germline (reference sequence). V dropped 2 bases and J dropped 3; count of bases not matched to a gene: 3. CDR3 bases: TGCAGTGCTAGATCTAGCGGGAGGGAAACAGATACGCAGTATTTT. Translated, it gives CSARSSGRETDTQYF.

Concerning this clonotype: A much larger clone lies a single base off, so this may be a read error. The CDR3 DNA follows: TGTGCCAGCAGCTGGGACAGGGGGAGAAGCTATGGCTACACCTTC. This encodes CASSWDRGRSYGYTF. V gene TRBV11-2 combines with J gene TRBJ1-2, with 11 bases aligning to TRBD1. The CDR3 is 15 residues long. V lost 4 bases, J lost 4 bases, and 5 bases stayed unmatched. Germline CDR1 reads SGHAT; CDR2 reads FQNNGV. The whole variable domain, remainder taken from reference TRBV11-2 and TRBJ1-2, is EAGVAQSPRYKIIEKRQSVAFWCNPISGHATLYWYQQILGQGPKLLIQFQNNGVVDDSQLPKDRFSAERLKGVDSTLKIQPAKLEDSAVYLCASSWDRGRSYGYTFGSGTRLTVV.

This clonotype was seen at least ten times. The chain employs TRBV13 and TRBJ2-2; possible D gene TRBD1, 5 bases. Deletions cut 4 bases from V and 6 bases from J, with 15 bases between. The germline gives CDR1 PRHDT, CDR2 FYEKMQ (reference sequence). CDR3 size: 15 residues. The CDR3 DNA sequence: TGTGCCAGCAGCTCCGTGGGGCAGGGTTCCGGGGAGCTGTTTTTT. Translation gives CASSSVGQGSGELFF.

This clonotype has at least ten counts. This rearrangement joins TRBV7-8 to TRBJ1-1; D remains unclear. Looked up from germline, CDR1 is SGHVS and CDR2 is FQNEAQ. This CDR3 has 11 amino acids. Trimming removed 9 bases from V and 4 bases from J, with 9 bases in between. In nucleotides, the CDR3 is TGTGCCAGTGGAATGGCCACTGAAGCTTTCTTT. Its protein product is CASGMATEAFF.

This clonotype was seen a handful of times. V gene TRBV2 combines with J gene TRBJ2-5; the D call may be TRBD1 or TRBD2 (5 bases each). V dropped 6 bases and J dropped 0 bases, with 8 bases sitting between them. Germline lookup yields CDR1 SNHLY and CDR2 FYNNEI. This CDR3 comprises 13 residues. The chain's CDR3 is CASSRDDQETQYF. The DNA of the CDR3 is TGTGCCAGCAGCCGGGACGACCAAGAGACCCAGTACTTC.

Concerning this clonotype itself: A far larger clone differs by one base, so this is likely a read error. The CDR3 carries no conserved terminal phenylalanine or tryptophan, so it likely arises from a read error. The chain recombines TRBV27 with TRBJ2-5; D unresolved. The CDR3 is made up of 11 amino acids. Germline CDR1 and CDR2: MNHEY and SMNVEV (reference sequence). V lost 6 bases and J 2 bases, leaving 4 bases between the germline ends. CDR3 protein: CASRNQETQYL. The CDR3 nucleotides read TGTGCCAGCAGAAATCAAGAGACCCAGTACCTC.

This clonotype has ten or more counts. This chain links TRBV2 with TRBJ2-2; D gene uncertain. The V end was cut by 5 bases, the J end by 0 bases, with 13 bases between. The CDR3 covers 16 residues. Germline V gene data show CDR1 as SNHLY and CDR2 as FYNNEI. In DNA, the CDR3 is TGTGCCAGCAGTCCCGTTCGGACCCCGAACACCGGGGAGCTGTTTTTT. This gives the protein CASSPVRTPNTGELFF.

This rearrangement joins TRBV4-3 to TRBJ2-7; maybe TRBD2 (6 bases). V was trimmed by 0 bases and J by 3 bases, leaving 12 bases between them. CDR3 length: 15 residues. Looked up from germline, CDR1 is LGHNA and CDR2 is YSLEER. The CDR3 loop reads CASSQDYGSGYEQYF. The DNA for the CDR3 is TGCGCCAGCAGCCAAGATTACGGGAGTGGCTACGAGCAGTACTTC.